This TCR beta chain was documented in a study of blood T cell repertoires in COVID-19. The wider study: PBMCs, B-cell-depleted T cells, or T cells were the source of the cDNA or gDNA that made up the material.

As handled by the study authors: The authors estimated nucleated cell counts from reference gene primer amplification. The assay was immunoSEQ multiplex PCR, and TCRdb's table has in-frame clones only and misses some. V, J and clone size were drawn from that table, and D and trimming were deduced from the DNA. The sample has fewer than 400,000 clones; 90% are singletons. Cohorts were based on clinical histories the participants reported. This TCR derives from a woman in her twenties or thirties who had been exposed to COVID-19. The source material was PBMCs or T cells enriched from blood (not recorded which).

The DNA of the CDR3 is TGCGCCAGCAGCTCAAGCACCGGGACAGGCGCTATTGGGGGCTACACCTTC. The encoded protein is CASSSSTGTGAIGGYTF. The V and J genes are TRBV5-1 and TRBJ1-2; 8 nucleotides match TRBD1. Trimming removed 3 bases from V and 8 bases from J; junction bases left unmatched: 18. This CDR3 is 17 amino acids long. Germline V gives CDR1 SGHRS, CDR2 YFSETQ. Complete variable domain (other parts from reference TRBV5-1 and TRBJ1-2): KAGVTQTPRYLIKTRGQQVTLSCSPISGHRSVSWYQQTPGQGLQFLFEYFSETQRNKGNFPGRFSGRQFSNSRSEMNVSTLELGDSALYLCASSSSTGTGAIGGYTFGSGTRLTVV.